The rows below give T cell receptor beta chains drawn from one sample of a study of cytomegalovirus exposure and HLA in healthy donors. Sequencing used immunoSEQ multiplex PCR; TCRdb keeps in-frame clones, though not all of them. The top ten clones hold around 7% of a sample with approximately 74,000 clones, approximately 75% of them seen once. Material: PBMCs. These receptors all come from a woman aged 40 to 55 in good health and CMV-seronegative. CDR3s include the opening cysteine and the closing phenylalanine or tryptophan. A D gene is named only where the DNA matches it firmly. Where a row states a size, it is once, few, many or the class of an expanded clone; other rows omit it.

TRBV6-1	NA	TRBJ2-1	NA	CASVSSSYNEQFF	TGTGCCAGTGTGTCGAGCTCCTACAATGAGCAGTTCTTC
TRBV28	NA	TRBJ2-7	TRBD2	CASSLTSVYEQYF	TGTGCCAGCAGTTTAACTAGCGTGTACGAGCAGTACTTC
TRBV27	few	TRBJ2-3	TRBD2	CASSPWTSGSLADTQYF	TGTGCCAGCAGTCCGTGGACTAGCGGGAGTTTAGCTGATACGCAGTATTTT
TRBV5-6	NA	TRBJ2-1	NA	CASSLRQGLRNEQFF	TGTGCCAGCAGCTTGAGGCAGGGGCTCCGGAATGAGCAGTTCTTC
TRBV6-1	NA	TRBJ1-1	TRBD1	CATTGQGAGDTEAFF	TGTGCCACCACAGGACAGGGTGCGGGGGACACTGAAGCTTTCTTT
TRBV27	NA	TRBJ2-7	NA	CASSLSSYYEQYF	TGTGCCAGCAGTTTATCTTCCTACTACGAGCAGTACTTC
TRBV10-3	few	TRBJ1-5	TRBD1	CAISATGTGVGEDQPQHF	TGTGCCATCAGTGCTACCGGGACAGGGGTAGGAGAGGATCAGCCCCAGCATTTT
TRBV6-1	NA	TRBJ2-2	NA	CASSRDWVNTGELFF	TGTGCCAGCAGCCGGGACTGGGTGAACACCGGGGAGCTGTTTTTT
TRBV5-6	NA	TRBJ2-3	NA	CASSLDPLDTQYF	TGTGCCAGCAGCTTGGATCCTTTAGATACGCAGTATTTT
TRBV2	NA	TRBJ2-5	NA	CASSAQGKETQYF	TGTGCCAGCAGTGCACAGGGTAAGGAGACCCAGTACTTC
TRBV9	NA	TRBJ2-1	TRBD2	CASGESSGGFSYNEQFF	TGTGCCAGCGGGGAGTCTAGCGGGGGGTTCTCCTACAATGAGCAGTTCTTC
TRBV11-3	few	TRBJ2-5	NA	CASSLGYRASQETQYF	TGTGCCAGCAGCTTAGGATACAGGGCATCCCAAGAGACCCAGTACTTC
TRBV14	NA	TRBJ2-7	NA	CASLRSSYEQYF	TGTGCCAGTCTAAGAAGCTCCTACGAGCAGTACTTC
TRBV5-6	NA	TRBJ1-2	NA	CASSQTGSHGYTF	TGTGCCAGCAGTCAAACAGGGTCCCATGGCTACACCTTC
TRBV5-4	NA	TRBJ2-7	TRBD2	CASSSPGLAGGTSYEQYF	TGTGCCAGCAGCTCTCCGGGACTAGCGGGAGGAACCTCCTACGAGCAGTACTTC
TRBV5-4	NA	TRBJ1-1	NA	CASSLGGGRSEFF	TGTGCCAGCAGCTTGGGAGGTGGGAGGTCTGAATTCTTT
TRBV18	NA	TRBJ2-2	NA	CASSPPGNTGELFF	TGTGCCAGCTCACCGCCAGGGAACACCGGGGAGCTGTTTTTT
TRBV5-1	NA	TRBJ2-3	TRBD2	CASSPGTSGGSDTQYF	TGCGCCAGCAGCCCCGGGACTAGCGGGGGGTCAGATACGCAGTATTTT
TRBV5-1	NA	TRBJ1-1	TRBD1	CASSAQGYTEAFF	TGCGCCAGCAGCGCACAGGGGTACACTGAAGCTTTCTTT
TRBV27	NA	TRBJ2-2	TRBD1	CASSRPGTGNTGELFF	TGTGCCAGCAGCCGACCCGGGACAGGGAACACCGGGGAGCTGTTTTTT
TRBV7-2	NA	TRBJ1-5	TRBD1	CASSSDRIPHF	TGTGCCAGCAGCTCGGACAGGATCCCGCATTTT
TRBV27	NA	TRBJ2-1	TRBD1	CASSSTSGTANNEQFF	TGTGCCAGCAGTTCCACCTCCGGGACAGCCAACAATGAGCAGTTCTTC
TRBV7-3	NA	TRBJ2-7	TRBD1	CASSSGTGAYEQYF	TGTGCCAGCAGCTCCGGGACAGGGGCCTACGAGCAGTACTTC
TRBV5-4	NA	TRBJ2-3	NA	CASSLASDTQYF	TGCGCCAGCAGCTTGGCGTCAGATACGCAGTATTTT
TRBV2	NA	TRBJ2-7	NA	CASKRQGIGYEQYF	TGTGCCAGCAAACGGCAGGGGATTGGTTACGAGCAGTACTTC
TRBV19	NA	TRBJ1-1	NA	CASSIQMNTEAFF	TGTGCCAGTAGTATCCAGATGAACACTGAAGCTTTCTTT
TRBV29-1	NA	TRBJ2-1	TRBD1	CSGPRDRGIEQFF	TGCAGCGGACCCCGGGACAGGGGAATTGAGCAGTTCTTC
TRBV5-1	NA	TRBJ1-1	TRBD1	CASSLGGTGSSWVEAFF	TGCGCCAGCAGCTTGGGTGGGACAGGGAGCAGTTGGGTTGAAGCTTTCTTT
TRBV28	NA	TRBJ1-3	NA	CASTTGQRRYAWRNTIYF	TGTGCCAGCACAACAGGACAGCGACGCTATGCCTGGAGAAACACCATATATTTT
TRBV5-6	few	TRBJ2-7	NA	CASSLERTASKYEQYF	TGTGCCAGCAGTTTAGAAAGGACAGCGTCGAAATACGAGCAGTACTTC
TRBV7-9	NA	TRBJ1-3	TRBD1	CASSLPTGDAGNTIYF	TGTGCCAGCAGCTTACCGACAGGGGATGCCGGAAACACCATATATTTT
TRBV5-1	NA	TRBJ1-6	TRBD1	CASSPTGDNSPLHF	TGCGCCAGCAGCCCGACAGGGGATAATTCACCCCTCCACTTT
TRBV2	NA	TRBJ1-2	TRBD1	CASSETGDYQGYTF	TGTGCCAGCAGTGAGACAGGGGATTATCAGGGCTACACCTTC
TRBV5-4	NA	TRBJ2-5	NA	CASSGKQGRETQYF	TGTGCCAGCAGCGGAAAACAGGGCAGGGAGACCCAGTACTTC
TRBV19	NA	TRBJ2-4	NA	CASSIRAERRNIQYF	TGTGCCAGTAGTATACGAGCGGAGAGGAGGAACATTCAGTACTTC
TRBV7-8	NA	TRBJ1-1	NA	CASSLARWGGKAEAFF	TGTGCCAGCAGCTTAGCCCGTTGGGGGGGCAAGGCTGAAGCTTTCTTT
TRBV4-1	NA	TRBJ2-7	TRBD2	CASSQGLAGAANYEQYF	TGCGCCAGCAGCCAAGGACTAGCGGGGGCCGCCAACTACGAGCAGTACTTC
TRBV23-1	NA	TRBJ2-1	NA	CASSQSVPGGSHEQFF	TGCGCCAGCAGTCAATCTGTGCCAGGAGGTAGCCATGAGCAGTTCTTC
TRBV7-9	NA	TRBJ2-5	TRBD1	CASSLIRSGNRGQETQYF	TGTGCCAGCAGCTTAATTCGTTCGGGGAACAGGGGACAAGAGACCCAGTACTTC
TRBV7-8	NA	TRBJ2-7	NA	CASSLYDIGEQYF	TGTGCCAGCAGCTTATACGACATTGGAGAGCAGTACTTC
TRBV7-3	NA	TRBJ1-4	TRBD1	CASSDRVGEKLFF	TGTGCCAGCAGCGACAGGGTGGGTGAAAAACTGTTTTTT
TRBV6-1	NA	TRBJ1-1	TRBD1	CASSPTGGRTEAFF	TGTGCCAGCAGTCCGACAGGGGGTCGTACTGAAGCTTTCTTT
TRBV10-3	NA	TRBJ1-5	TRBD1	CAISGGPRDRGGQPQHF	TGTGCCATCAGCGGAGGACCCCGGGACAGGGGGGGTCAGCCCCAGCATTTT
TRBV7-9	NA	TRBJ1-4	NA	CASSRTVPGEKLFF	TGTGCCAGCAGCCGGACTGTGCCAGGAGAAAAACTGTTTTTT
TRBV4-1	NA	TRBJ2-3	TRBD2	CASSQGTAGGPDTQYF	TGCGCCAGCAGCCAAGGGACAGCGGGGGGGCCAGATACGCAGTATTTT
TRBV5-1	NA	TRBJ1-6	NA	CASSLAGSNSPLHF	TGCGCCAGCAGCTTGGCAGGGTCCAATTCACCCCTCCACTTT
TRBV2	few	TRBJ1-1	NA	CASRTSGENTEAFF	TGTGCCAGCAGGACCTCCGGGGAGAACACTGAAGCTTTCTTT
TRBV6-1	NA	TRBJ2-3	TRBD1	CASSGQGPDTQYF	TGTGCCAGCAGTGGACAGGGGCCAGATACGCAGTATTTT
TRBV2	few	TRBJ2-6	TRBD2	CASSRAGGNSGANVLTF	TGTGCCAGCAGTCGAGCGGGAGGGAACTCTGGGGCCAACGTCCTGACTTTC
TRBV27	few	TRBJ2-1	NA	CASSLDSHNEQFF	TGTGCCAGCAGTCTAGACTCCCACAATGAGCAGTTCTTC
TRBV6-1	NA	TRBJ1-2	TRBD1	CASSEPGRGRYGYTF	TGTGCCAGCAGTGAACCTGGCAGGGGGCGGTATGGCTACACCTTC
TRBV23-1	NA	TRBJ1-3	NA	CASSHPGHGNTIYF	TGCGCCAGCAGTCATCCGGGACATGGAAACACCATATATTTT
TRBV5-1	NA	TRBJ2-1	TRBD2	CASSLERLSGRVGQFF	TGCGCCAGCAGCTTGGAACGACTGAGCGGGAGGGTAGGACAGTTCTTC
TRBV7-2	NA	TRBJ2-3	TRBD2	CASSLGLAGGTDTQYF	TGTGCCAGCAGCCTTGGACTAGCGGGAGGGACAGATACGCAGTATTTT
TRBV7-9	NA	TRBJ1-6	NA	CASSQDGRGRLNSPLHF	TGTGCCAGCAGCCAGGATGGGAGGGGTCGACTGAATTCACCCCTCCACTTT
TRBV27	NA	TRBJ1-4	NA	CASSFGPRGEKLFF	TGTGCCAGCAGTTTCGGCCCGCGGGGTGAAAAACTGTTTTTT
TRBV7-2	NA	TRBJ2-2	NA	CASSYLRANTGELFF	TGTGCCAGCAGCTACCTCAGGGCGAACACCGGGGAGCTGTTTTTT